The T cell receptor beta chain under discussion was sequenced for a study of CD4 T cells in relation to SARS-CoV-2 and coronaviruses. Across the study: The restricting HLA molecule for shared crossreactive spike epitopes was mapped.

Survey-level TCR-beta sequencing used DNA from CEF-cultured naive and memory CD4+ T cells. This table comes from immunoSEQ multiplex PCR, and its TCRdb copy is limited to in-frame clones, with some not included. The sample carries tens of thousands of clones, more than 60% recorded once. Looked up from germline, CDR1 is LGHNA and CDR2 is YNFKEQ. The CDR3 runs 15 residues. The V segment lost 4 bases and the J segment 4 bases; nucleotides outside the gene matches: 7. In regard to this clone: What it binds is unknown.

This receptor was taken from an adult with COVID-19. Sequencing input: memory CD4+ T cells from PBMCs, cultured in vitro. V gene TRBV4-2 combines with J gene TRBJ2-7; 10 bases are a match to TRBD1. CDR3: CASSRTGTGVYEQYF. CDR3 DNA: TGTGCCAGCAGCCGGACCGGGACAGGGGTTTACGAGCAGTACTTC.